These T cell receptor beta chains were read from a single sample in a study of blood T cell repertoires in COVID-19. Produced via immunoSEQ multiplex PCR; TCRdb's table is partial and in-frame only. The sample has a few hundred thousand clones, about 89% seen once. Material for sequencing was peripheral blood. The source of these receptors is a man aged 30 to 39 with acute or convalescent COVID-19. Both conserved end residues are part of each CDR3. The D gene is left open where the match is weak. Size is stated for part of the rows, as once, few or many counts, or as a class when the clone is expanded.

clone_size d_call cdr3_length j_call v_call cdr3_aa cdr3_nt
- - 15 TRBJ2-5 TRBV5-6 CASSRLLLATETQYF TGTGCCAGCAGCCGACTCCTCCTAGCAACAGAGACCCAGTACTTC
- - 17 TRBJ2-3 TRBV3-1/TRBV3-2 CASSQAFTGEGTDTQYF TGTGCCAGCAGCCAAGCGTTTACGGGGGAGGGCACAGATACGCAGTATTTT
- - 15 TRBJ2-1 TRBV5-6 CASSLVGGGYNEQFF TGTGCCAGCAGCTTGGTTGGGGGAGGATACAATGAGCAGTTCTTC
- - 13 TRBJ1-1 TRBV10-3 CAIRAELNTEAFF TGTGCCATCAGAGCCGAGTTGAACACTGAAGCTTTCTTT
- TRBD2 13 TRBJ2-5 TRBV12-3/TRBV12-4 CASSRRGEETQYF TGTGCCAGCAGTCGACGGGGGGAAGAGACCCAGTACTTC
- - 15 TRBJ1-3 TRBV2 CASRGLRLSGNTIYF TGTGCCAGCCGAGGACTGAGGTTGTCTGGAAACACCATATATTTT
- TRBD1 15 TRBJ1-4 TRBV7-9 CASSHGDRPNEKLFF TGTGCCAGCAGCCACGGGGACAGGCCTAATGAAAAACTGTTTTTT
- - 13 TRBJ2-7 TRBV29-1 CSVEGGWSYEQYF TGCAGCGTTGAGGGAGGATGGTCCTACGAGCAGTACTTC
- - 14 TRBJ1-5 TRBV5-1 CASSWSGGGQPQHF TGCGCCAGCAGCTGGTCAGGAGGAGGGCAGCCCCAGCATTTT
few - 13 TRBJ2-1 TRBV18 CASSPDTGMSEFF TGTGCCAGCTCACCAGACACAGGGATGAGTGAGTTCTTC
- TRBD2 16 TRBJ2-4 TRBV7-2 CASSPRLAGGQNIQYF TGTGCCAGCAGCCCCCGTCTAGCGGGGGGACAAAACATTCAGTACTTC
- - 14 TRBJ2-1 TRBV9 CASSVGSGQNEQFF TGTGCCAGCAGCGTAGGAAGCGGGCAAAATGAGCAGTTCTTC
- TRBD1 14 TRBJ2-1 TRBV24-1 CATSPGGSYNEQFF TGTGCCACCAGTCCAGGGGGCTCCTACAATGAGCAGTTCTTC
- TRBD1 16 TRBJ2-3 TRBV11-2 CASSLSSGRGQYTQYF TGTGCCAGCAGCTTATCCTCCGGCAGGGGGCAGTATACGCAGTATTTT
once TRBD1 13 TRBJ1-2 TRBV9 CASSVALTGLRSF TGTGCCAGCAGCGTCGCCCTGACAGGGCTAAGATCCTTC
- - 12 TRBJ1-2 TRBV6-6 CASKEYDYGYTF TGTGCCAGCAAGGAGTATGACTATGGCTACACCTTC
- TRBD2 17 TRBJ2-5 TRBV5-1 CASSLSLSGRVGETQYF TGCGCCAGCAGCTTGTCCCTTAGCGGGAGGGTAGGAGAGACCCAGTACTTC
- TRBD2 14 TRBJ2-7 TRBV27 CASSSGRRSYEQYF TGTGCCAGCAGTAGCGGGAGGCGGTCCTACGAGCAGTACTTC
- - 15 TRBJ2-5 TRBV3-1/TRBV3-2 CASSQDRDLEETQYF TGTGCCAGCAGCCAAGACAGGGATCTGGAAGAGACCCAGTACTTC
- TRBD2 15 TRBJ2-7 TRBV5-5 CASSPTSGSSYEQYF TGTGCCAGCAGCCCTACTAGCGGGAGCTCCTACGAGCAGTACTTC
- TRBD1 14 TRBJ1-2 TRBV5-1 CASSLWTGKDGYTF TGCGCCAGCAGCTTGTGGACAGGGAAGGATGGCTACACCTTC
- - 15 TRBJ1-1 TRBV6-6 CASSPPRDIYLVAFF TGTGCCAGCAGTCCGCCCAGGGATATCTATTTGGTAGCTTTCTTT
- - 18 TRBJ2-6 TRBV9 CASSVVSVVASGANVLTF TGTGCCAGCAGCGTAGTCTCAGTGGTCGCCTCTGGGGCCAACGTCCTGACTTTC
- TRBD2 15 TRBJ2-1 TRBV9 CASSVGTSLLNEQFF TGTGCCAGCAGCGTAGGGACTAGCCTCCTAAATGAGCAGTTCTTC
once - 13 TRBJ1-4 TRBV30 CAWTGPPNEKLFF TGTGCCTGGACAGGGCCACCTAATGAAAAACTGTTTTTT
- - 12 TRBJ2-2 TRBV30 CSVGGPHGELFF TGTTCGGTGGGAGGACCCCACGGGGAGCTGTTTTTT
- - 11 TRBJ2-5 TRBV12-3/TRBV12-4 CASSLRETQYF TGTGCCAGCAGTTTACGTGAGACCCAGTACTTC